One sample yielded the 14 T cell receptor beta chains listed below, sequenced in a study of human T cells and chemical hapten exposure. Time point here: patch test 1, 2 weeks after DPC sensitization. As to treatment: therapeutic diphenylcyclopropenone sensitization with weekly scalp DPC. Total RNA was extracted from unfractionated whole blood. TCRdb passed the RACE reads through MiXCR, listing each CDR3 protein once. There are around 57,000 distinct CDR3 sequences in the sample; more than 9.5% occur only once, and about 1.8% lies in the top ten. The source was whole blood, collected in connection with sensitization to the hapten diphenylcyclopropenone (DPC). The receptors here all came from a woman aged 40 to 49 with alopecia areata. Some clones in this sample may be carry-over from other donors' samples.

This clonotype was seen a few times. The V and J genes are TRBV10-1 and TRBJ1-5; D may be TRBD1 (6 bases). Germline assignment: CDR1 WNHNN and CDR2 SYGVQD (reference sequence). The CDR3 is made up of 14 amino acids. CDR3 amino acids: CARTRGLSAQPQHF. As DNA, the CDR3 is TGCGCAAGAACCAGGGGTCTCTCAGCCCAGCCCCAGCATTTT.

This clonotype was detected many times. The CDR3 region is CASSLGMRQETQYF. As DNA, the CDR3 is TGTGCCAGCAGCTTAGGTATGCGGCAAGAGACCCAGTACTTC. The chain has TRBV7-9 and TRBJ2-5, with unresolved D. V lost 1 base and J 2 bases, leaving 8 bases between the germline ends. CDR1 is SEHNR and CDR2 is FQNEAQ in the germline V gene (reference sequence). The CDR3 length is 14 residues.

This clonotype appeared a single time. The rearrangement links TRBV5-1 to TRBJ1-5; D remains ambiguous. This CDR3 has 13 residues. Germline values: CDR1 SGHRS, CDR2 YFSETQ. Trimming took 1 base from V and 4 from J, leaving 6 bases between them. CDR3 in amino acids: CASSLFTNQPQHF. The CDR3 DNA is TGCGCCAGCAGCTTGTTCACTAATCAGCCCCAGCATTTT.

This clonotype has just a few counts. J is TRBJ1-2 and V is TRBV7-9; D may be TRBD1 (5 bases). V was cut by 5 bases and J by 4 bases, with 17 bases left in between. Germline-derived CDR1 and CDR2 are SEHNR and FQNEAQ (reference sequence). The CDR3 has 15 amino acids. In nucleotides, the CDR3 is TGTGCCAGCAGCGCCACGGCGACAGCCTCCTATGGCTACACCTTC. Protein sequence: CASSATATASYGYTF.

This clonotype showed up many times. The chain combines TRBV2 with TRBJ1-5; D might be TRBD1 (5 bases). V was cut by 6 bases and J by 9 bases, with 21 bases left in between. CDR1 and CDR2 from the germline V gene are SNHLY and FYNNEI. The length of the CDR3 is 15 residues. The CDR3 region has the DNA TGTGCCAGCAGACCTGACAGTTCCGTAGGGAGGCCCCAGCATTTT. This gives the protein CASRPDSSVGRPQHF.

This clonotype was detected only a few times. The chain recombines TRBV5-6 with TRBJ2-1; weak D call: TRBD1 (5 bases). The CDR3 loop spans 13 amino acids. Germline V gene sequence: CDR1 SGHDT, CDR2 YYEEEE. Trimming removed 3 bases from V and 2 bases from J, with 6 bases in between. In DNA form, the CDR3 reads TGTGCCAGCAGCTCGACAGCCTACAATGAGCAGTTCTTC. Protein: CASSSTAYNEQFF.

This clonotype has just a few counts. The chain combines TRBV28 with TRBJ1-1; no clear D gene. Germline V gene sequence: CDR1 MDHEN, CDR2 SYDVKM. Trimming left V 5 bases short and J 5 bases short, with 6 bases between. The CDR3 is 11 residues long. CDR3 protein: CASSGETEAFF. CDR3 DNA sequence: TGTGCCAGCAGTGGGGAGACTGAAGCTTTCTTT.

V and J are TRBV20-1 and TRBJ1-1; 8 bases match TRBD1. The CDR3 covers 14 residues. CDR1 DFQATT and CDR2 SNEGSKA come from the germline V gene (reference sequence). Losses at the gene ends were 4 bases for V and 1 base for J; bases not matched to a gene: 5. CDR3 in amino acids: CSAKTGATNTEAFF. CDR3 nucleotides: TGCAGTGCTAAGACAGGGGCTACGAACACTGAAGCTTTCTTT.

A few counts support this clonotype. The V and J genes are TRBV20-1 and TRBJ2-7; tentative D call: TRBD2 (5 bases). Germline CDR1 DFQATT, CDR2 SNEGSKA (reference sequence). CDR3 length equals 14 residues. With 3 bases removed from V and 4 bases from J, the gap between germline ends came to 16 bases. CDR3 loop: CSASQGSKVYEQYF. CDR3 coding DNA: TGCAGTGCTAGTCAAGGGAGTAAAGTGTACGAGCAGTACTTC.

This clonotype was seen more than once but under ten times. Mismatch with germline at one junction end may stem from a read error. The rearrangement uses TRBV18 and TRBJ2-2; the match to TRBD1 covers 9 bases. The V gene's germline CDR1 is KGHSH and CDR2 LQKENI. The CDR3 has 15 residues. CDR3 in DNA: TGTGCCAGCACACCGGGACAGGGGAACACCGGGGAGCTGTTTTTT. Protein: CASTPGQGNTGELFF.

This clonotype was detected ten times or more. CDR3 sequence reads: CASSQEVSTANNEQFF. The CDR3 nucleotides are TGTGCCAGCAGCCAAGAAGTAAGTACCGCCAACAATGAGCAGTTCTTC. The chain recombines TRBV3-1 with TRBJ2-1, with D unresolved. The CDR3 length is 16 residues. V was shortened by 0 bases and J by 5 bases, with 14 bases between the two germline ends. Germline lookup yields CDR1 LGHDT and CDR2 YNNKEL (reference sequence).

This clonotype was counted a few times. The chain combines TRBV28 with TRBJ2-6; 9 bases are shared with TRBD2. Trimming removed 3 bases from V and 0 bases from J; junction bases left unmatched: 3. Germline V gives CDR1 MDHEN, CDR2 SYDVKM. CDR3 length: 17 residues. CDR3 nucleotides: TGTGCCAGCAGTTTGCGTAGCGGGAGCTCTGGGGCCAACGTCCTGACTTTC. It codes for CASSLRSGSSGANVLTF.

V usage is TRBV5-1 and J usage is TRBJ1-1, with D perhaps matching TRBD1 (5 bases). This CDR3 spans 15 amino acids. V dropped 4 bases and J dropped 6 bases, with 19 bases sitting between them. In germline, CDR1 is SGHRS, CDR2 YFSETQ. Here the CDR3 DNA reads TGCGCCAGCAGCCTATATACAGGTATGGGAGCTGAAGCTTTCTTT. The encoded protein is CASSLYTGMGAEAFF.

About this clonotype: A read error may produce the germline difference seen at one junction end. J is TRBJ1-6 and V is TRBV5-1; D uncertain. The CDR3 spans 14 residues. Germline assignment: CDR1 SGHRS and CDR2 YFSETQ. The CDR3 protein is CASSYAGSDSALHF. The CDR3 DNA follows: TGCGCCAGCAGCTACGCGGGTTCCGATTCAGCCCTCCACTTT.